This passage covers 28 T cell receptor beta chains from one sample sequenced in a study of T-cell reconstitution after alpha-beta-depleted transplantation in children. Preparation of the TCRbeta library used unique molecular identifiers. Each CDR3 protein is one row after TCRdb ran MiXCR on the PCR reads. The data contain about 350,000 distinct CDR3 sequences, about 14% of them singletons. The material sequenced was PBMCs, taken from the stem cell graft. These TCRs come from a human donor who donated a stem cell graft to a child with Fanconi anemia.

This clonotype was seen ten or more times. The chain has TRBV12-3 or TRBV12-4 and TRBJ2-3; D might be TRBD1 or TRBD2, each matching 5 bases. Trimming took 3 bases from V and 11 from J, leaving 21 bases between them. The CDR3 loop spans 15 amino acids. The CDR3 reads CASSFDGVTGTQQYF. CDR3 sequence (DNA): TGTGCCAGCAGTTTCGATGGGGTGACCGGGACGCAGCAGTATTTT.

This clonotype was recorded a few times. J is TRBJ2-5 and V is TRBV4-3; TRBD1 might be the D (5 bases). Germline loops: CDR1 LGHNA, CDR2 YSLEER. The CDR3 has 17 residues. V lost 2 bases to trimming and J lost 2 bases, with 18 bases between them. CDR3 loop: CASSQSRPGLGQETQYF. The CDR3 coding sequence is TGCGCCAGCAGCCAATCCCGACCAGGGTTAGGACAAGAGACCCAGTACTTC.

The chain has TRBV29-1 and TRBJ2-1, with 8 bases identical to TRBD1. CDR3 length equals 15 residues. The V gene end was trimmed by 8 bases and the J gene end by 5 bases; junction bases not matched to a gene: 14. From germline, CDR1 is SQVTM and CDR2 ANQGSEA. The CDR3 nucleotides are TGCAGCTTCAGAAAACAGGGGGAGCACCACAATGAGCAGTTCTTC. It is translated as CSFRKQGEHHNEQFF.

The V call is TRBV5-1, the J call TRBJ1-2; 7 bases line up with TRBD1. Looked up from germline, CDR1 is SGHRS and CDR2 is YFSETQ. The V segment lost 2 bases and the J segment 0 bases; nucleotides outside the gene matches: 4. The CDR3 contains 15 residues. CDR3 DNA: TGCGCCAGCAGCTTTACCGGGACAGCTAACTATGGCTACACCTTC. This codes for CASSFTGTANYGYTF.

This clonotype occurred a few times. The CDR3 DNA reads as TGCGCCAGCAGCCGGACAGTTTCTAGCACAGATACGCAGTATTTT. Translated: CASSRTVSSTDTQYF. The chain couples TRBV5-1 to TRBJ2-3; a possible D gene is TRBD1 (6 bases). Looked up from germline, CDR1 is SGHRS and CDR2 is YFSETQ. The CDR3 is made up of 15 amino acids. V was clipped by 4 bases and J by 0 bases, with 12 bases between them.

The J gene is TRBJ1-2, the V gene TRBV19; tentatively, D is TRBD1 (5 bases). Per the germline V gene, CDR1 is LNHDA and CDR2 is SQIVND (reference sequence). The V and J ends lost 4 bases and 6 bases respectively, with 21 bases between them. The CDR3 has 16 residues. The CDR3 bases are TGTGCCAGTAGTACACCTACCATCCCGGGACTTCATGGCTACACCTTC. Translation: CASSTPTIPGLHGYTF.

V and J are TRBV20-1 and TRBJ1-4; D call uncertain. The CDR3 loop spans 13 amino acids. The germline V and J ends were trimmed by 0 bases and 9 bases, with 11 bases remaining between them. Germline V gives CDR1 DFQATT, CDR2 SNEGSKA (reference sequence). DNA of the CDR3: TGCAGTGCTAGAGATCGCACAGAGAAAAAACTGTTTTTT. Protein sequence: CSARDRTEKKLFF.

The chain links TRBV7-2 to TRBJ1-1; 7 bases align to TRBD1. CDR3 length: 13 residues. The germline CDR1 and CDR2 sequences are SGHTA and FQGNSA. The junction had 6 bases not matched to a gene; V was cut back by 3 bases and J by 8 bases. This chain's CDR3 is CASSFTTGTEAFF. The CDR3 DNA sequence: TGTGCCAGCAGCTTCACGACAGGGACCGAAGCTTTCTTT.

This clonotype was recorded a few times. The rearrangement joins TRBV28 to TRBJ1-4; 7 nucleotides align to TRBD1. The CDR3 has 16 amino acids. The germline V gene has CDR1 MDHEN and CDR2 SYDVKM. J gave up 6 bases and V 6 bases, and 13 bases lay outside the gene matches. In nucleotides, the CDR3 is TGTGCCAGCAGCGCCTCACAGGGGTGGGGGGATGAAAAACTGTTTTTT. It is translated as CASSASQGWGDEKLFF. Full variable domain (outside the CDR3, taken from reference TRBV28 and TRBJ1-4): DVKVTQSSRYLVKRTGEKVFLECVQDMDHENMFWYRQDPGLGLRLIYFSYDVKMKEKGDIPEGYSVSREKKERFSLILESASTNQTSMYLCASSASQGWGDEKLFFGSGTQLSVL.

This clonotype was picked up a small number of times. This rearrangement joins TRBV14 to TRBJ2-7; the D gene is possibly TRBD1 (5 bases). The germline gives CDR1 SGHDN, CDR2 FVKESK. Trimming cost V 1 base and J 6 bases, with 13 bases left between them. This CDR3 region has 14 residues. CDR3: CASSQAQGFTEQYF. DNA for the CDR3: TGTGCCAGCAGCCAAGCGCAGGGATTTACCGAGCAGTACTTC.

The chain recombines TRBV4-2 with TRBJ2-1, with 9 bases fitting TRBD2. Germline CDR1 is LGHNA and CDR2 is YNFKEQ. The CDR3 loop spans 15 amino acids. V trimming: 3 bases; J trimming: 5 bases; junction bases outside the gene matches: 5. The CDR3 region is CASSQVASGDNEQFF. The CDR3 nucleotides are TGTGCCAGCAGCCAGGTGGCTAGCGGGGACAATGAGCAGTTCTTC.

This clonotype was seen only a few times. The CDR3 DNA reads as TGTGCCAGCAGTGCATCCCGTCTCCGCGGCTACACCTTC. This gives the protein CASSASRLRGYTF. This chain joins TRBV25-1 and TRBJ1-2; unclear D gene. The CDR3 spans 13 residues. In germline, CDR1 is MGHDK, CDR2 SYGVNS. V was clipped by 4 bases and J by 8 bases, with 14 bases between them.

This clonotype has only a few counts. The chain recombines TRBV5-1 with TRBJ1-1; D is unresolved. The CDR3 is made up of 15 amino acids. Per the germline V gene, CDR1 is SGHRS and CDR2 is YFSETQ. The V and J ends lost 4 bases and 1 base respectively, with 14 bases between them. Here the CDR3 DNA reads TGCGCCAGCAGCCTTTCCCCTGTTCGGAACACTGAAGCTTTCTTT. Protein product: CASSLSPVRNTEAFF.

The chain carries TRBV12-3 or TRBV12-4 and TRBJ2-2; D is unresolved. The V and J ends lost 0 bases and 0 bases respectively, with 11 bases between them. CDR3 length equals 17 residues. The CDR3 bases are TGTGCCAGCAGTTTAGCGCTCAGTTTAGCGAACACCGGGGAGCTGTTTTTT. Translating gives CASSLALSLANTGELFF.

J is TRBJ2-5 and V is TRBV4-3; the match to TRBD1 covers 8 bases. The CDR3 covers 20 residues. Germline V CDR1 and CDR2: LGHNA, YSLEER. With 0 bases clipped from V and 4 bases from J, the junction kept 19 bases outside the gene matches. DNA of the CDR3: TGCGCCAGCAGCCAAGACCGGGCAGGGGGCAGGGGTAAGGAGCGAGAGACCCAGTACTTC. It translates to CASSQDRAGGRGKERETQYF.

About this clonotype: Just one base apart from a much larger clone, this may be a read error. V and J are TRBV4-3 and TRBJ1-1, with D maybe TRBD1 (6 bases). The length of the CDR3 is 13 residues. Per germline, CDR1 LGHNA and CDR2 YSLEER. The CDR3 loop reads CASRQDGGSEAFF. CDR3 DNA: TGCGCCAGCCGCCAAGATGGGGGCTCTGAAGCTTTCTTT.

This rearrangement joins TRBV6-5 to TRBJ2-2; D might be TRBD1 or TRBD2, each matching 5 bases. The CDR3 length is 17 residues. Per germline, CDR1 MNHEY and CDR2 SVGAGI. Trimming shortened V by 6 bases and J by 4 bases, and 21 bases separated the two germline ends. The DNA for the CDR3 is TGTGCCAGCAGCTACAGTACGGGGCATACACCCACCGGGGAGCTGTTTTTT. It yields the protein CASSYSTGHTPTGELFF.

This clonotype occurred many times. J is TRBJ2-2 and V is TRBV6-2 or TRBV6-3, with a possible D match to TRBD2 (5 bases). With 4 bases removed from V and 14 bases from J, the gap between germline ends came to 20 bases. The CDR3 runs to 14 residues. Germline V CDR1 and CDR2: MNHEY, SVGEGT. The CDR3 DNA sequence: TGTGCCAGCAGTTTCAGCGGTTCTACACCGGATCTGTTTTTT. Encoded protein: CASSFSGSTPDLFF.

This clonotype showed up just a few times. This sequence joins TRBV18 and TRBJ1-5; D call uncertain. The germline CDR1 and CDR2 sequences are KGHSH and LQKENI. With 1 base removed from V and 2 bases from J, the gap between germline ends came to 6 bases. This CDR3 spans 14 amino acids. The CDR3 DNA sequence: TGTGCCAGCTCACCACAGACGGGCAATCAGCCCCAGCATTTT. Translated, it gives CASSPQTGNQPQHF.

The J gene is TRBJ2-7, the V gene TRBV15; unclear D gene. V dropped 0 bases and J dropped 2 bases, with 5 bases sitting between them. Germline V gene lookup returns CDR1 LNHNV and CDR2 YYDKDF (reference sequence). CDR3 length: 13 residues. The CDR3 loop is CATSRDLAYEQYV. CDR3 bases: TGTGCCACCAGCAGAGATCTGGCCTACGAGCAGTACGTC.

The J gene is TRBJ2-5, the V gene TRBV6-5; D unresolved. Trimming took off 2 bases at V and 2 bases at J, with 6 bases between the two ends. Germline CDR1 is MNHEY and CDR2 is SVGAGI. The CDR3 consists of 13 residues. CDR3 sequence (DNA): TGTGCCAGCAGTTACCGAAGACAAGAGACCCAGTACTTC. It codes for CASSYRRQETQYF.

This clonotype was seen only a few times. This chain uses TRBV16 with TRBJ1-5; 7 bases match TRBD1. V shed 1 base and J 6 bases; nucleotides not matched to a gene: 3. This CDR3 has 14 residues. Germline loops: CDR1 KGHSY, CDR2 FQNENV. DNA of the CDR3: TGTGCCAGCAGCCAATTAGACAGGGCTCAGCCCCAGCATTTT. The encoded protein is CASSQLDRAQPQHF.

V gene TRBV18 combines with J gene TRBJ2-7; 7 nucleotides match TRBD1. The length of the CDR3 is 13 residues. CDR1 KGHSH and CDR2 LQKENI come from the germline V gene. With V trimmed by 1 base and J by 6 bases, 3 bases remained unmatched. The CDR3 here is CASSPLEGAEQYF. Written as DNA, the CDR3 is TGTGCCAGCTCACCACTAGAGGGGGCCGAGCAGTACTTC.

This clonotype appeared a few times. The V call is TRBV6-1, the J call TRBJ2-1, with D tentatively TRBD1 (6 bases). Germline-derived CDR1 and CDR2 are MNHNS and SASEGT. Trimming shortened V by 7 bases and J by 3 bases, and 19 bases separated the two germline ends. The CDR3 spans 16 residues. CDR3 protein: CASNRGRIGGYNEQFF. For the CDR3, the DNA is TGTGCCAGCAACCGCGGTCGGATAGGGGGCTACAATGAGCAGTTCTTC.

The CDR3, as DNA: TGTGCCAGCAGCTTGGGCCTGAAAGGGGAAATTAGGGGCGAAAACATTCAGTACTTC. Protein: CASSLGLKGEIRGENIQYF. V gene TRBV11-1 combines with J gene TRBJ2-4, with D perhaps matching TRBD1 (5 bases). From germline, CDR1 is SGHAT and CDR2 FQDESV (reference sequence). With 3 bases removed from V and 5 bases from J, the gap between germline ends came to 26 bases. The length of the CDR3 is 19 residues.

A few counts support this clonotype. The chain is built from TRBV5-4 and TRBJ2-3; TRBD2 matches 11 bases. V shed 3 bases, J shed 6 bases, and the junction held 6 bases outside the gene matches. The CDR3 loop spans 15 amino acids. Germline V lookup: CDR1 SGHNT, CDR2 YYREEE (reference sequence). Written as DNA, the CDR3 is TGTGCCAGCAGCTCACTAGCGGGGGCTTCGGATACGCAGTATTTT. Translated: CASSSLAGASDTQYF. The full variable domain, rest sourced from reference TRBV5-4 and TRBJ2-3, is ETGVTQSPTHLIKTRGQQVTLRCSSQSGHNTVSWYQQALGQGPQFIFQYYREEENGRGNFPPRFSGLQFPNYSSELNVNALELDDSALYLCASSSLAGASDTQYFGPGTRLTVL.

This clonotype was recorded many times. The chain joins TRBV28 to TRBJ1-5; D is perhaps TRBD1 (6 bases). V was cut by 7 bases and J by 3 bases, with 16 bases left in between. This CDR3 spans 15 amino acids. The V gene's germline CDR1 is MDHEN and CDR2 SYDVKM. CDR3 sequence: CASTTGTLLNQPQHF. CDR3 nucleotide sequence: TGTGCCAGCACCACTGGGACACTCCTCAATCAGCCCCAGCATTTT.

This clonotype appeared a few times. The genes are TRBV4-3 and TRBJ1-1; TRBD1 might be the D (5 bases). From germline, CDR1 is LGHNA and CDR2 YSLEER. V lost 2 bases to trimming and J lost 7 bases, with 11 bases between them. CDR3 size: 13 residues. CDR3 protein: CASSQLPGSEAFF. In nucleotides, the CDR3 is TGCGCCAGCAGCCAACTGCCAGGGAGTGAAGCTTTCTTT.